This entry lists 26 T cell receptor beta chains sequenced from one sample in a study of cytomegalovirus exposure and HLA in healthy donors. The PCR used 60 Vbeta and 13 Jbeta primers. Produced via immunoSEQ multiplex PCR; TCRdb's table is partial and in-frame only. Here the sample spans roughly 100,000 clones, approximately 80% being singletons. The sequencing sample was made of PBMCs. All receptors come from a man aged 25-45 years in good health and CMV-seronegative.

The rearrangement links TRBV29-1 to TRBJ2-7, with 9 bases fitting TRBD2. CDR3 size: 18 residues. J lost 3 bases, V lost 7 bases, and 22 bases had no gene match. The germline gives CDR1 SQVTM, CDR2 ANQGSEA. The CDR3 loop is CSAYLPPAGGSMHYEQYF. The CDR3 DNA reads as TGCAGCGCCTACCTACCCCCCGCGGGGGGGAGCATGCACTACGAGCAGTACTTC.

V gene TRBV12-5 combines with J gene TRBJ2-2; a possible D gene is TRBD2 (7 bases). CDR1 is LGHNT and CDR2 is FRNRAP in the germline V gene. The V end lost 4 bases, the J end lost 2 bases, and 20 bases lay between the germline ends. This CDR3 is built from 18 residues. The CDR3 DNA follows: TGTGCTAGTGGTTCCCTCGCCCATCCGGGGGGCAACACCGGGGAGCTGTTTTTT. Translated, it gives CASGSLAHPGGNTGELFF.

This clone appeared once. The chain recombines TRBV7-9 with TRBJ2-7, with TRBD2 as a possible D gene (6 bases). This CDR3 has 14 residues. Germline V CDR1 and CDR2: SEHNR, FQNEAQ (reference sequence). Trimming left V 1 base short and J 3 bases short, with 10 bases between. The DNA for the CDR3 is TGTGCCAGCAGCTTAGAACTAGCTATCTACGAGCAGTACTTC. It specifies CASSLELAIYEQYF.

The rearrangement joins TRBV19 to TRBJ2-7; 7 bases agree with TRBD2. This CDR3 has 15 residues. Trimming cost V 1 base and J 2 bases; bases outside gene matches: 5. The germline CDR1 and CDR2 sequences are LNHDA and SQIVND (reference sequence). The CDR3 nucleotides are TGTGCCAGTAGTATAGGGGCCAGCGGGGCCTACGAGCAGTACTTC. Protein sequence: CASSIGASGAYEQYF.

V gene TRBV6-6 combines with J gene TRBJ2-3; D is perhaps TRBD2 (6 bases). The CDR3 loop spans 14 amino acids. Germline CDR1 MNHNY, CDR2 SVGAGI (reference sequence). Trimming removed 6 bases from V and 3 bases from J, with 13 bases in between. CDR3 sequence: CASSLDGGTDTQYF. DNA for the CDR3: TGTGCCAGCAGCCTGGATGGGGGGACAGATACGCAGTATTTT.

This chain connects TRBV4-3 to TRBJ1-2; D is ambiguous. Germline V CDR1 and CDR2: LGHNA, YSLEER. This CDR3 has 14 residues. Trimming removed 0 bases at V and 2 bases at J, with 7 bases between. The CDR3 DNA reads TGCGCCAGCAGCCAAGAAGCATTGAACTATGGCTACACCTTC. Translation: CASSQEALNYGYTF.

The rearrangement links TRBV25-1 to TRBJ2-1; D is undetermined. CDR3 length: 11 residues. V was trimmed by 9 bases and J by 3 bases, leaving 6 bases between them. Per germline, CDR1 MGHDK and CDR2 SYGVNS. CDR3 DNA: TGTGCCAGTTACAGCTACAATGAGCAGTTCTTC. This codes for CASYSYNEQFF.

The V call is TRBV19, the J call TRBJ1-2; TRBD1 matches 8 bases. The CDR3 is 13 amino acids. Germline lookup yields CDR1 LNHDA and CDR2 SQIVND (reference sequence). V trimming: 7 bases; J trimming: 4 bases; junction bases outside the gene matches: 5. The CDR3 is CASTRGQGYGYTF. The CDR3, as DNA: TGTGCCAGTACCAGGGGGCAGGGCTATGGCTACACCTTC. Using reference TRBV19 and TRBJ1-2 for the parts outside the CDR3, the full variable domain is DGGITQSPKYLFRKEGQNVTLSCEQNLNHDAMYWYRQDPGQGLRLIYYSQIVNDFQKGDIAEGYSVSREKKESFPLTVTSAQKNPTAFYLCASTRGQGYGYTFGSGTRLTVV.

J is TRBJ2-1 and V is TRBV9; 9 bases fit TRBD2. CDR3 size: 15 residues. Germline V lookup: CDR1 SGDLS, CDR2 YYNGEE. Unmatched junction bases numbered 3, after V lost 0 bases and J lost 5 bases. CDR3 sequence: CASSVGTSVNNEQFF. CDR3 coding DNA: TGTGCCAGCAGCGTAGGGACTAGCGTCAACAATGAGCAGTTCTTC.

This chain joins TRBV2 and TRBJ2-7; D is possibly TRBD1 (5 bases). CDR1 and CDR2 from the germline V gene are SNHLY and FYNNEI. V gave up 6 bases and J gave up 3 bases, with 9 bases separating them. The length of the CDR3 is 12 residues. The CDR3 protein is CASRADSYEQYF. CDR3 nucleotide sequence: TGTGCCAGCAGAGCCGACAGCTACGAGCAGTACTTC.

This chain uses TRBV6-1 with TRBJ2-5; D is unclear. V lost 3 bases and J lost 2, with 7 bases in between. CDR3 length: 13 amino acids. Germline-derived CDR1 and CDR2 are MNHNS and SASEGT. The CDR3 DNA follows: TGTGCCAGCAGTGACCCCGGGCAAGAGACCCAGTACTTC. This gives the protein CASSDPGQETQYF.

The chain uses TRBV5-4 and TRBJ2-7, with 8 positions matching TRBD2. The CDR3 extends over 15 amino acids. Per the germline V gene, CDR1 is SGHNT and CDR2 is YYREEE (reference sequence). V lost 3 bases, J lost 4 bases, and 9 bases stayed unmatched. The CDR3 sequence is CASSSTSGVGYEQYF. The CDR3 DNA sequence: TGTGCCAGCAGCTCAACTAGCGGAGTCGGGTACGAGCAGTACTTC.

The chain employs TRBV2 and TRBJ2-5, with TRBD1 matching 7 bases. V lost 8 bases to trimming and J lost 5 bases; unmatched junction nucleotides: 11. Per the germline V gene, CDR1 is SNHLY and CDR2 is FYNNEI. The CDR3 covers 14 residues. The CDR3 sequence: CASFRGQSMETQYF. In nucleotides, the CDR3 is TGTGCCAGCTTCAGGGGACAGTCGATGGAGACCCAGTACTTC.

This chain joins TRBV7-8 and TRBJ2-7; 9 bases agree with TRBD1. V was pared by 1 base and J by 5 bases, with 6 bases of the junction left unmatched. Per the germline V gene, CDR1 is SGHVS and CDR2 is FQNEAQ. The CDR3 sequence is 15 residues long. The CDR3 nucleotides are TGTGCCAGCAGCTTAGGTGGACAGGGGTTCAACGAGCAGTACTTC. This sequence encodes CASSLGGQGFNEQYF.

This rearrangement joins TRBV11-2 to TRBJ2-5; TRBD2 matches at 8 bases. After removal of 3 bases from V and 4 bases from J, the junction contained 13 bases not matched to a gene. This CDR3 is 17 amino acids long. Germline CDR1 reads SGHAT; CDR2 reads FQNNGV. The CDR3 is CASSLSESVGRGETQYF. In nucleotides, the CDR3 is TGTGCCAGCAGCTTGTCCGAGTCGGTCGGGAGGGGAGAGACCCAGTACTTC.

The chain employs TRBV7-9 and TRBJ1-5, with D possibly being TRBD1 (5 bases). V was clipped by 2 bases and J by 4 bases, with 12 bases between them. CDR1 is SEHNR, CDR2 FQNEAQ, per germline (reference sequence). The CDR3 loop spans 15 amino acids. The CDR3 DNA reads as TGTGCCAGCAGCTTATCCAGGGAGGGGAATCAGCCCCAGCATTTT. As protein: CASSLSREGNQPQHF.

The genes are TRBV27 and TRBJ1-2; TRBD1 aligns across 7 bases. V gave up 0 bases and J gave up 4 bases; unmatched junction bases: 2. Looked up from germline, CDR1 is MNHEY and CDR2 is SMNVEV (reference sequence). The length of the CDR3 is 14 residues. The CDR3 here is CASSLSRGPYGYTF. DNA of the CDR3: TGTGCCAGCAGTTTATCGAGGGGGCCCTATGGCTACACCTTC.

The CDR3 reads CASKPGTAYTEAFF. The DNA of the CDR3 is TGTGCCAGCAAACCCGGGACAGCTTACACTGAAGCTTTCTTT. The rearrangement uses TRBV9 and TRBJ1-1; 7 bases agree with TRBD1. The CDR3 is made up of 14 amino acids. Germline trimming cut 6 bases from V and 3 bases from J; bases unmatched to any gene: 8. Per the germline V gene, CDR1 is SGDLS and CDR2 is YYNGEE.

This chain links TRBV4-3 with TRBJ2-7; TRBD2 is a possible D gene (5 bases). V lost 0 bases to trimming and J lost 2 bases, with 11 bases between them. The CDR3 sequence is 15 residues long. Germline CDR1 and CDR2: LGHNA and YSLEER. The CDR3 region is CASSQELAGTYEQYF. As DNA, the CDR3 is TGCGCCAGCAGCCAAGAGCTAGCTGGGACCTACGAGCAGTACTTC.

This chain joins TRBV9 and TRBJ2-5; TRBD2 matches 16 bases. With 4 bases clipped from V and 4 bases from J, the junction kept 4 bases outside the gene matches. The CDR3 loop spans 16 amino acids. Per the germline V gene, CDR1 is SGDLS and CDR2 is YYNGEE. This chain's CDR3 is CASSPGLAGGLETQYF. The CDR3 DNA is TGTGCCAGCAGCCCGGGACTAGCGGGGGGGCTAGAGACCCAGTACTTC.

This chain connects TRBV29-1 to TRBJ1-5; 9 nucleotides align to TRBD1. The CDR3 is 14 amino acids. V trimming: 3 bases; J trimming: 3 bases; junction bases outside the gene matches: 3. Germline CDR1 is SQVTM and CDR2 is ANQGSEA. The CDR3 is CSVDWTGANQPQHF. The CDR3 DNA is TGCAGCGTTGACTGGACAGGGGCCAATCAGCCCCAGCATTTT.

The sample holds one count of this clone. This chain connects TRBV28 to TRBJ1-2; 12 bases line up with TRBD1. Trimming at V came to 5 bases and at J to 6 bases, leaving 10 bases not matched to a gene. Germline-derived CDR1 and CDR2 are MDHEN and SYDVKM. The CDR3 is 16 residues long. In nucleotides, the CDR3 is TGTGCCAGCAGTGCGATAGGGACAGGGGGCGTCAATGGCTACACCTTC. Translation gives CASSAIGTGGVNGYTF.

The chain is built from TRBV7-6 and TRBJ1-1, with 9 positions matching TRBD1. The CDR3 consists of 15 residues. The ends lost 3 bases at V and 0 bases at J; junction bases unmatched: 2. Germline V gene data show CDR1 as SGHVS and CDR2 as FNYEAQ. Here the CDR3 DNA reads TGTGCCAGCAGCTTTACAGGGGGCGTGAACACTGAAGCTTTCTTT. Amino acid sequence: CASSFTGGVNTEAFF.

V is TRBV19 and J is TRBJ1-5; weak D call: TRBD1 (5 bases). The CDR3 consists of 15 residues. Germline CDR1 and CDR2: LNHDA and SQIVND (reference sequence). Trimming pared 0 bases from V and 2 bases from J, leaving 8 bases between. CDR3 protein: CASSIEAGRNQPQHF. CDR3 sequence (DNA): TGTGCCAGTAGTATAGAGGCAGGGCGCAATCAGCCCCAGCATTTT.

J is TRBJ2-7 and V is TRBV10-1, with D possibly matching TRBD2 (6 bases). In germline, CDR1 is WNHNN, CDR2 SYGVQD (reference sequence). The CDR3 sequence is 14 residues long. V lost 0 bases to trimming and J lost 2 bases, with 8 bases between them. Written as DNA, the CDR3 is TGCGCCAGCAGTGAGTCCCTAGCGACCTACGAGCAGTACTTC. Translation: CASSESLATYEQYF.

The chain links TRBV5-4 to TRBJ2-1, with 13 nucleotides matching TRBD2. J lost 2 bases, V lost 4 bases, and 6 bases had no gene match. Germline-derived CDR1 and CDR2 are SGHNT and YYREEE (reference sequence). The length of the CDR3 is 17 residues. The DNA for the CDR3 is TGTGCCAGCAGCACTACTAGCGGGAGGGCCACCTACAATGAGCAGTTCTTC. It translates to CASSTTSGRATYNEQFF.